This TCR beta chain is drawn from a study of CD8 T cells in Susac syndrome. Roughly 0.5 to 1 ug RNA was reverse transcribed with random hexamers. TCRdb re-derived calls from the immunoSEQ multiplex PCR reads in MiXCR, one entry per CDR3 protein. Of roughly 180,000 distinct CDR3 sequences detected, about 93% appear once; the ten largest clones hold roughly 0.094%. The CDR3 length is 14 residues. V was shortened by 2 bases and J by 1 base, with 9 bases between the two germline ends. From germline, CDR1 is DFQATT and CDR2 SNEGSKA (reference sequence). This clonotype appeared a single time. The chain has TRBV20-1 and TRBJ1-5; D ambiguous. The sequence derives from a human donor with multiple sclerosis. Sequencing was performed on CD4+ T cells from PBMCs. The chain's CDR3 is CSARPVVSNQPQHF. CDR3 DNA sequence: TGCAGTGCTAGACCCGTGGTGAGCAATCAGCCCCAGCATTTT.